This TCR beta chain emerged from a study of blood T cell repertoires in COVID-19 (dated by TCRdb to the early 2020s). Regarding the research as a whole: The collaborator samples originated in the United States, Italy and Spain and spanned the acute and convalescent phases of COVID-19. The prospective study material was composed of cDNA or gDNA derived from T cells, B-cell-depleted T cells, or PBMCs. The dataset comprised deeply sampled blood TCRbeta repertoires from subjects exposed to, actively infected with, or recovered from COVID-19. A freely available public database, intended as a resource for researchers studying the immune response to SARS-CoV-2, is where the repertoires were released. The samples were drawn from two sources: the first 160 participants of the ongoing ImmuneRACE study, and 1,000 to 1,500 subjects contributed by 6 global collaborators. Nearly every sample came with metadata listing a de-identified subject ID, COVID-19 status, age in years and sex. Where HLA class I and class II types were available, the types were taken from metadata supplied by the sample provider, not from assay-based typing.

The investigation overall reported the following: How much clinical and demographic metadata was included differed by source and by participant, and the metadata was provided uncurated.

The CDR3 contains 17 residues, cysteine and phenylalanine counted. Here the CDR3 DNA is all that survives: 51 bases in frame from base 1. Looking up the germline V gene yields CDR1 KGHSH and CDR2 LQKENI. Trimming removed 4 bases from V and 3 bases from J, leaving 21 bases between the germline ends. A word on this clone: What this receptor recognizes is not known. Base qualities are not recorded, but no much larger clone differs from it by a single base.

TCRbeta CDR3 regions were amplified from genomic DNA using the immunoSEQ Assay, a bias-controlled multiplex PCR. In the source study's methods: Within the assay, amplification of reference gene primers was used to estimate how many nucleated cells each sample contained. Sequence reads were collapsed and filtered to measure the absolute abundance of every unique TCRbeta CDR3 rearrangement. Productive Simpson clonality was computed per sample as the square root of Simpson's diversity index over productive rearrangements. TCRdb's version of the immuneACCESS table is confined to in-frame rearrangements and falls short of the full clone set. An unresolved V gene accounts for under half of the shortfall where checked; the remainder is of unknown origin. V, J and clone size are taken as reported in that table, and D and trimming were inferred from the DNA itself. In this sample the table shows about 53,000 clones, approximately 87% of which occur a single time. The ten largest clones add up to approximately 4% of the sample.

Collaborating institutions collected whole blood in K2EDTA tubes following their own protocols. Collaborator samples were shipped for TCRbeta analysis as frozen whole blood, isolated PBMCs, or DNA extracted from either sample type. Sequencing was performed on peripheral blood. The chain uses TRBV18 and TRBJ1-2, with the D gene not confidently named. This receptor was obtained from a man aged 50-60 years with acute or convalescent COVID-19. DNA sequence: TGTGCCAGCTCACGCGGGTCTAGAACCCAAGGGTACTATGGCTACACCTTC. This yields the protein CASSRGSRTQGYYGYTF.